Presented here are 4 T cell receptor beta chains from one specimen sequenced in a study of healthy donors' naive CD4 and CD8 T cells. TCR libraries were built from about 500 ng of total RNA by linear amplification. TCRdb used MiXCR to reprocess the reads, holding one entry per CDR3 protein. The sample records around 200,000 distinct CDR3 sequences, around 74% being singletons. The material sequenced was naive CD4+ and CD8+ T cells sorted from blood, pooled from several donors. The receptors come from a pool of human donors in good health; the sample pools cells from several healthy donors.

The chain uses TRBV7-8 and TRBJ2-6, with D possibly TRBD2 on 6 matching bases. The length of the CDR3 is 15 residues. Trimming removed 4 bases from V and 0 bases from J, with 7 bases in between. Germline V lookup: CDR1 SGHVS, CDR2 FQNEAQ. CDR3 protein: CASSWEDSGANVLTF. In nucleotides, the CDR3 is TGTGCCAGCAGCTGGGAGGACTCTGGGGCCAACGTCCTGACTTTC.

This clonotype was observed a few times. The V gene is TRBV11-2, the J gene TRBJ2-1; maybe TRBD2 (5 bases). This CDR3 is 11 amino acids long. Per germline, CDR1 SGHAT and CDR2 FQNNGV. V was trimmed by 4 bases and J by 7 bases, leaving 5 bases between them. The CDR3 sequence: CASSSGNEQFF. The DNA for the CDR3 is TGTGCCAGCAGCTCGGGGAATGAGCAGTTCTTC.

V is TRBV18 and J is TRBJ1-1, with D unclear. CDR3 size: 13 residues. CDR1 is KGHSH and CDR2 is LQKENI in the germline V gene. V was trimmed by 6 bases and J by 0 bases, leaving 8 bases between them. CDR3 residues: CASSPKLNTEAFF. CDR3 coding DNA: TGTGCCAGCTCCCCTAAGTTGAACACTGAAGCTTTCTTT.

V usage is TRBV6-2 or TRBV6-3 and J usage is TRBJ2-7; D possibly corresponds to TRBD2 (5 bases). The CDR3 is made up of 11 amino acids. CDR1 and CDR2 from the germline V gene are MNHEY and SVGEGT. Trimming cost V 4 bases and J 7 bases, with 8 bases left between them. The CDR3 here is CASSSRTEQYF. The CDR3 DNA sequence: TGTGCCAGCAGTTCGAGGACTGAGCAGTACTTC.